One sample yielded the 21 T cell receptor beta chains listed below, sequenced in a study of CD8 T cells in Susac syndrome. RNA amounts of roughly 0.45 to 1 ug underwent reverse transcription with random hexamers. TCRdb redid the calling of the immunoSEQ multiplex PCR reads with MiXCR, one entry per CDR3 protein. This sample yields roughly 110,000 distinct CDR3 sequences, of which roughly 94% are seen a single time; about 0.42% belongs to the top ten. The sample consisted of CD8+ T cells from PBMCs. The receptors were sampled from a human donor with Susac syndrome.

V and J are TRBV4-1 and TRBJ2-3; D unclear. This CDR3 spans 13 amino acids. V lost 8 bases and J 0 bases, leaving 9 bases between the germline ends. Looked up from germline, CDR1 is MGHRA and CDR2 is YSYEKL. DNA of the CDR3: TGCGCCAGCGGGCTAGGCAGCACAGATACGCAGTATTTT. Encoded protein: CASGLGSTDTQYF.

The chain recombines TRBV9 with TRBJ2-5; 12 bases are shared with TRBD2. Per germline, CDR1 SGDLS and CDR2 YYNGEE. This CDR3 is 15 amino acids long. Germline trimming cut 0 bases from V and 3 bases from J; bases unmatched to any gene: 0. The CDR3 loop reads CASSVGTSGEETQYF. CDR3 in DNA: TGTGCCAGCAGCGTAGGGACTAGCGGGGAAGAGACCCAGTACTTC.

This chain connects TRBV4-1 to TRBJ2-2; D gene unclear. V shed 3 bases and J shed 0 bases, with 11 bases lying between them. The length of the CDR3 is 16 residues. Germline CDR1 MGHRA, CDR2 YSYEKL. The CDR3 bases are TGCGCCAGCAGCCACCCATCCGGACCGAACACCGGGGAGCTGTTTTTT. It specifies CASSHPSGPNTGELFF.

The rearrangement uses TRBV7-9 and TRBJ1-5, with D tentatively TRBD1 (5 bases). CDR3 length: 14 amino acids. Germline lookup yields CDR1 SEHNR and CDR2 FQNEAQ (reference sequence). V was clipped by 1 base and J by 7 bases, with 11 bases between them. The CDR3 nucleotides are TGTGCCAGCAGCTTAGATGGGGGTTACCAGCCCCAGCATTTT. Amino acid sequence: CASSLDGGYQPQHF.

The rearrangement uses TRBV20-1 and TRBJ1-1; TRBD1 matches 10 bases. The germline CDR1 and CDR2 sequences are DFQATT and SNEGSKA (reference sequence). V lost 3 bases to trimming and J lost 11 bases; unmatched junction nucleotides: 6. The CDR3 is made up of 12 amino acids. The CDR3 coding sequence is TGCAGTGCTAGCGGGACAGGGGAGGATGCTTTCTTT. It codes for CSASGTGEDAFF.

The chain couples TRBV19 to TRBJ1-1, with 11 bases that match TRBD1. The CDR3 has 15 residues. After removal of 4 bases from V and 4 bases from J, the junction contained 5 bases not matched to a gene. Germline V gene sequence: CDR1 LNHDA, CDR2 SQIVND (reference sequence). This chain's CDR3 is CASSTPGTGGTEAFF. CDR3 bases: TGTGCCAGTAGTACCCCCGGGACAGGGGGCACTGAAGCTTTCTTT. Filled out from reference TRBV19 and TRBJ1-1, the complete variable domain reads DGGITQSPKYLFRKEGQNVTLSCEQNLNHDAMYWYRQDPGQGLRLIYYSQIVNDFQKGDIAEGYSVSREKKESFPLTVTSAQKNPTAFYLCASSTPGTGGTEAFFGQGTRLTVV.

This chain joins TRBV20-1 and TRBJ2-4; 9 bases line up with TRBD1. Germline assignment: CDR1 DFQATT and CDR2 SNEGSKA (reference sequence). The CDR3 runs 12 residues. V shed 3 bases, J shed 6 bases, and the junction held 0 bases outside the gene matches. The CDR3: CSARTGGNIQYF. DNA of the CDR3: TGCAGTGCTAGGACAGGGGGAAACATTCAGTACTTC.

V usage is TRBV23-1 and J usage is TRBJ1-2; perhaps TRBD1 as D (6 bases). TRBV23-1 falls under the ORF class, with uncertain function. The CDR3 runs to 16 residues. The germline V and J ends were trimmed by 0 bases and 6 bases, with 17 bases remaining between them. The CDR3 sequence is CASSQSGCRGEDGYTF. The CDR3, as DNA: TGCGCCAGCAGTCAATCCGGATGCAGGGGAGAGGATGGCTACACCTTC.

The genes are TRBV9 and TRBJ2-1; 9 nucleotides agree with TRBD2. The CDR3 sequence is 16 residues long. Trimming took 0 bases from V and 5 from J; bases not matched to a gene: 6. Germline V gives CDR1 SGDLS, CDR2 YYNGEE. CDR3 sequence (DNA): TGTGCCAGCAGCGTAGGAATAGCGGGGGACAACAATGAGCAGTTCTTC. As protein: CASSVGIAGDNNEQFF. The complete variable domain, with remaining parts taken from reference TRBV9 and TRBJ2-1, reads DSGVTQTPKHLITATGQRVTLRCSPRSGDLSVYWYQQSLDQGLQFLIQYYNGEERAKGNILERFSAQQFPDLHSELNLSSLELGDSALYFCASSVGIAGDNNEQFFGPGTRLTVL.

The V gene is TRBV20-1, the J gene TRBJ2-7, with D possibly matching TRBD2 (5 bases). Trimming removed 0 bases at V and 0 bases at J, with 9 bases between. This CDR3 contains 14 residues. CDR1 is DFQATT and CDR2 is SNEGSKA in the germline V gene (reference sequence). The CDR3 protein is CSARDRGVSYEQYF. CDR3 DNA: TGCAGTGCTAGAGATCGGGGTGTCTCCTACGAGCAGTACTTC.

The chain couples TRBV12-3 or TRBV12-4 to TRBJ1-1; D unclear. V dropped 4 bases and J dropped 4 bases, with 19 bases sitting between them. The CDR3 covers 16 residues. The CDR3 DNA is TGTGCCAGCAGTTACGCGGACTCAAGACGGACCACTGAAGCTTTCTTT. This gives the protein CASSYADSRRTTEAFF.

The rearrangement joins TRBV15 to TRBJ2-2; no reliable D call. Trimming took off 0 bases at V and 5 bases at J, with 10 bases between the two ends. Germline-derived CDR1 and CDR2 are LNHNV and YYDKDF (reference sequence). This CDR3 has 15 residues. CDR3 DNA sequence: TGTGCCACCAGCAGAGATTCGTCGCTAACCGGGGAGCTGTTTTTT. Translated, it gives CATSRDSSLTGELFF.

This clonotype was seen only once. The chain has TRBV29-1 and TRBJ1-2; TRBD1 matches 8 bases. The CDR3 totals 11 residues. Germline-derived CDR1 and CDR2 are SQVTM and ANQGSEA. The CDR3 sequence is CSTGGEEGYTF. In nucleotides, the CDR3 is TGCAGTACAGGGGGAGAAGAAGGCTACACCTTC.

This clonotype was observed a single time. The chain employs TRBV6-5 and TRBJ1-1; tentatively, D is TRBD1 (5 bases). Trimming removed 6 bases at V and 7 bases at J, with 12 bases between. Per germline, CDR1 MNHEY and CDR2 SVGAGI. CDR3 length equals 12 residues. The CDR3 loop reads CASSRGRGEAFF. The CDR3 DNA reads TGTGCCAGCAGCCGGGGGAGGGGTGAAGCTTTCTTT.

The CDR3 is CASSAPRAEPNTGELFF. CDR3 nucleotides: TGCGCCAGCAGCGCCCCAAGGGCAGAGCCGAACACCGGGGAGCTGTTTTTT. V usage is TRBV5-1 and J usage is TRBJ2-2; the D is unclear. CDR3 length: 17 amino acids. Germline CDR1 reads SGHRS; CDR2 reads YFSETQ. V lost 4 bases and J lost 0, with 16 bases in between.

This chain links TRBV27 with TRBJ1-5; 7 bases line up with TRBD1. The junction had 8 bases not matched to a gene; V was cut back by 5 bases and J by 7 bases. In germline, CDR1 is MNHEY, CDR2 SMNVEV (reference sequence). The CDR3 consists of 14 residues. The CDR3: CASSGDSSRQPQHF. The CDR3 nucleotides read TGTGCCAGCAGTGGGGACAGCTCGCGGCAGCCCCAGCATTTT.

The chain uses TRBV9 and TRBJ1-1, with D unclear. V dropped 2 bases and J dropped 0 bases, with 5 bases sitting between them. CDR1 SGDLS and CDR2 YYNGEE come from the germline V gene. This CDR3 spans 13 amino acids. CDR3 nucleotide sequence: TGTGCCAGCAGCGTTCGACTGAACACTGAAGCTTTCTTT. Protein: CASSVRLNTEAFF.

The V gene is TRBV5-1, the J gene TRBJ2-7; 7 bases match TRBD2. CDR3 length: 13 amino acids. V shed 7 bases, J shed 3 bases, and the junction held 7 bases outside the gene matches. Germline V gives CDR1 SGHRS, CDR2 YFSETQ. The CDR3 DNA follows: TGCGCCAGCGTCGGCGGGGGAGGCTACGAGCAGTACTTC. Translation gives CASVGGGGYEQYF.

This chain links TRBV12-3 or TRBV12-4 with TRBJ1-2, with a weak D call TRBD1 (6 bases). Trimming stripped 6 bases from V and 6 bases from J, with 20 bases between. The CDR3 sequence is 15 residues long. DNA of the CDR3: TGTGCCAGCAGCCCGTGGCGTGGGGGGGCGAATGGCTACACCTTC. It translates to CASSPWRGGANGYTF.

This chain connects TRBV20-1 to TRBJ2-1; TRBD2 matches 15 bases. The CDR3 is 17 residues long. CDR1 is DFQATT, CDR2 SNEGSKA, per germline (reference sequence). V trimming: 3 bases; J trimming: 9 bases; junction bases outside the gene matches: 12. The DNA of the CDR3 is TGCAGTGCTAGTCTAGGACTAGCGGGGGGGCGGGTAAGTGAGCAGTTCTTC. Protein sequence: CSASLGLAGGRVSEQFF.

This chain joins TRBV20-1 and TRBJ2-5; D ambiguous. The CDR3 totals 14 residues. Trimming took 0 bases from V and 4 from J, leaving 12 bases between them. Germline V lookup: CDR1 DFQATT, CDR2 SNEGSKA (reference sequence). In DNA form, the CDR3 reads TGCAGTGCTAGAGACCGTGTCTTCCTAGAGACCCAGTACTTC. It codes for CSARDRVFLETQYF.